The TCR beta chain described here comes from a study of blood T cell repertoires in COVID-19. For the study at large: From the United States, Italy and Spain came samples of acute and convalescent COVID-19. The cDNA or gDNA used as material had been derived from T cells, B-cell-depleted T cells, or PBMCs.

The table came from immunoSEQ multiplex PCR; TCRdb's copy has only in-frame clones and leaves some out. The sample contains some 110,000 clones, approximately 80% of which appear only once. Trimming left V 1 base short and J 2 bases short, with 6 bases between. The length of the CDR3 is 13 residues. The V and J genes are TRBV12-3 or TRBV12-4 and TRBJ2-7; tentatively, D is TRBD2 (5 bases). This clonotype was obtained from a man between 45 and 60 years old with acute or convalescent COVID-19. Sequenced sample: peripheral blood. CDR3 in amino acids: CASSLGGTYEQYF. The CDR3 DNA is TGTGCCAGCAGTTTAGGAGGGACCTACGAGCAGTACTTC.